The source of this T cell receptor (beta chain) is a study of blood T cell repertoires in COVID-19 (dated by TCRdb to 2018 to 2021). General notes on the study: Samples covering the acute and convalescent phases of COVID-19 were provided by collaborators in the United States, Italy and Spain. Where HLA class I and class II types were available, the types were taken from metadata supplied by the sample provider, not from assay-based typing. Subjects who had been exposed to COVID-19, were actively infected with it, or had recovered from it provided the deeply sampled blood TCRbeta repertoires that made up the dataset. A de-identified subject ID, COVID-19 status, age in years and sex were almost always included in the sample metadata. The prospective study material was composed of cDNA or gDNA derived from T cells, B-cell-depleted T cells, or PBMCs. Samples were obtained from the ongoing ImmuneRACE study (first 160 participants) and from 1,254 subjects provided by 6 global collaborators. The repertoires were made available in a free public database intended to serve as a resource for research on the immune response to SARS-CoV-2.

The immunoSEQ Assay, a bias-controlled multiplex PCR, was used to amplify TCRbeta CDR3 regions from genomic DNA. In the authors' own workflow: The number of nucleated cells in each sample was estimated from the amplification of reference gene primers within the assay. To quantify the absolute abundance of each unique TCRbeta CDR3 rearrangement, sequence reads were collapsed and filtered. Productive Simpson clonality was computed per sample as the square root of Simpson's diversity index over productive rearrangements. The table was pulled from immuneACCESS by TCRdb, which kept in-frame rearrangements only. Such tables lose some clones; where checked, under half of the loss comes from unresolved V genes, and the rest has no known cause. That table is the source of V, J and clone size, and D and trimming were worked out from the DNA. For this sample the table gives fewer than 400,000 clones, of which about 87% were detected only once. Roughly 3.1% of the sample belongs to the ten largest clones.

The research as a whole found: Clinical and demographic metadata were provided uncurated, with the amount varying by source and participant.

As concerns this clone: It has no known antigen specificity. No much larger clone is present one base from it, and per-base qualities are unavailable.

Including cysteine and phenylalanine, the CDR3 has 15 amino acids. Of all the DNA, just the CDR3 is kept, 45 bases in frame from base 1. A distance of 19 bases separates the germline ends of V and J, which lose 6 bases and 5 bases respectively. CDR1 LNHNV and CDR2 YYDKDF were looked up in the germline V gene (reference sequence). The collaborating institutions used their own protocols to collect whole blood in K2EDTA tubes. For TCRbeta analysis, collaborator samples were shipped as frozen whole blood, as isolated PBMCs, or as DNA extracted from either sample type. The V and J segments used are TRBV15 and TRBJ2-5; TRBD1 might be the D gene, on 6 matching bases. The sequence was collected from a human donor in a cohort sampled during active COVID-19. The material sequenced was peripheral blood. CDR3 sequence: CATRARGGKGETQYF. The DNA is TGTGCCACCAGGGCCCGAGGGGGAAAGGGTGAGACCCAGTACTTC.